This T cell receptor (beta chain) was obtained from a study of cytomegalovirus exposure and HLA in healthy donors. Researchers ran the PCR with 60 Vbeta and 13 Jbeta primers. In the source study's methods: In a later analysis, the count reached 76 million or so unique TCR beta chains, with 10 million to 11 million shared. The data were produced by immunoSEQ multiplex PCR, yet TCRdb's version contains in-frame clones alone and is incomplete. Clone size and the V and J calls come from that table; the DNA yielded D and trimming. The sample holds some 190,000 clones, 82% seen once. Germline V CDR1 and CDR2: SGHVS, FQNEAQ. The CDR3 is 16 residues long. The junction had 9 bases not matched to a gene; V was cut back by 5 bases and J by 4 bases. This clone was seen once. Healthy donors of bone marrow made up the group.

This TCR was sampled from a man aged 35 to 55 in good health and CMV-seronegative. The sample consisted of PBMCs. This chain joins TRBV7-8 and TRBJ2-7, with 12 bases that match TRBD1. The CDR3 coding sequence is TGTGCCAGCAGCCAGGGCGGGACAGGGGGCTTTTACGAGCAGTACTTC. This codes for CASSQGGTGGFYEQYF. Full variable domain (remainder filled in from reference TRBV7-8 and TRBJ2-7): GAGVSQSPRYKVAKRGQDVALRCDPISGHVSLFWYQQALGQGPEFLTYFQNEAQLDKSGLPSDRFFAERPEGSVSTLKIQRTQQEDSAVYLCASSQGGTGGFYEQYFGPGTRLTVT.